Listed below are T cell receptor beta chains from one sample, sequenced in a study of OX40 agonist ivuxolimab in advanced cancers. Using immunoSEQ multiplex PCR, the repertoire was profiled, and TCRdb retains in-frame clones only, with some absent. The sample yields more than 80,000 clones, more than 75% seen once. Here the sequenced sample was CD4+ or CD8+ T cells sorted from blood, taken in a trial of the OX40 agonist ivuxolimab. These receptors were obtained from an adult with an advanced solid tumor such as melanoma, head and neck, liver or kidney cancer. CDR3s include the opening cysteine and the closing phenylalanine or tryptophan. The D gene is left open where the match is weak. A clone size is listed for some rows: how often the clone was seen (once, few, many), or a class if it is expanded.

d_gene	v_gene	abundance	j_gene	CDR3aa	CDR3nt
TRBD2	TRBV11-2	-	TRBJ2-3	CASSSGLAGEDTQYF	TGTGCCAGCAGCTCCGGGCTAGCGGGAGAAGATACGCAGTATTTT
-	TRBV5-8	once	TRBJ2-7	CASSSLWWGHEQYF	TGTGCCAGCAGCTCACTATGGTGGGGCCACGAGCAGTACTTC
-	TRBV18	-	TRBJ2-2	CASSPPSGTGELFF	TGTGCCAGCTCACCACCGTCTGGGACCGGGGAGCTGTTTTTT
-	TRBV30	few	TRBJ1-4	CAWSVLREKLFF	TGTGCCTGGAGTGTACTGAGGGAAAAACTGTTTTTT
TRBD1	TRBV27	-	TRBJ2-7	CASSPRTGNHEQYF	TGTGCCAGCAGTCCCCGGACAGGGAACCACGAGCAGTACTTC
-	TRBV18	-	TRBJ1-5	CASSPGGLVQPQHF	TGTGCCAGCTCACCTGGGGGCCTCGTGCAGCCCCAGCATTTT
TRBD2	TRBV7-9	-	TRBJ2-3	CASSRTSGREDTQYF	TGTGCCAGCAGCCGGACTAGCGGGAGGGAGGATACGCAGTATTTT
-	TRBV27	-	TRBJ2-7	CASSDLSGSPPYEQYF	TGTGCCAGCAGTGACCTAAGCGGATCCCCCCCCTACGAGCAGTACTTC
-	TRBV6-5	-	TRBJ1-4	CASSYSYRATNEKLFF	TGTGCCAGCAGTTACTCTTACAGAGCAACTAATGAAAAACTGTTTTTT
TRBD1	TRBV20-1	-	TRBJ1-2	CSAPGQGGYTF	TGCAGTGCTCCCGGACAGGGTGGCTACACCTTC
-	TRBV29-1	-	TRBJ2-1	CSVSGYNEQFF	TGCAGCGTTTCAGGCTACAATGAGCAGTTCTTC
-	TRBV5-5	-	TRBJ2-2	CASSKAQGSTGELFF	TGTGCCAGCAGTAAGGCTCAGGGATCCACCGGGGAGCTGTTTTTT
-	TRBV2	-	TRBJ2-3	CASSVSGGDTQYF	TGTGCCAGCAGTGTATCTGGGGGAGATACGCAGTATTTT
TRBD1	TRBV5-1	-	TRBJ2-7	CASSIGQGSEQYF	TGCGCCAGCAGCATAGGACAGGGGAGCGAGCAGTACTTC
TRBD1	TRBV7-9	many	TRBJ1-2	CASSLGTGDYGYTF	TGTGCCAGCAGCTTAGGGACAGGAGACTATGGCTACACCTTC
-	TRBV2	-	TRBJ2-3	CATAGESTDTQYF	TGTGCCACCGCTGGGGAAAGCACAGATACGCAGTATTTT
TRBD2	TRBV7-2	-	TRBJ2-3	CASSRRTSAWSDTQYF	TGTGCCAGCAGTCGTCGGACTAGCGCTTGGTCAGATACGCAGTATTTT
-	TRBV6-5	-	TRBJ1-6	CASSYSGGRNSPLHF	TGTGCCAGCAGTTACTCGGGGGGTCGGAATTCACCCCTCCACTTT
-	TRBV6-1	-	TRBJ1-1	CASSEQYRTEAFF	TGTGCCAGCAGTGAACAGTATAGGACTGAAGCTTTCTTT
-	TRBV13	few	TRBJ2-1	CASSLVLAPYNEQFF	TGTGCCAGCAGCCTCGTTTTAGCCCCCTACAATGAGCAGTTCTTC
-	TRBV5-1	few	TRBJ1-2	CASSTGTMGYGYTF	TGCGCCAGCAGCACAGGCACCATGGGTTATGGCTACACCTTC
TRBD1	TRBV6-1	-	TRBJ2-2	CASRTGGGTGELFF	TGTGCCAGCAGGACAGGGGGTGGGACCGGGGAGCTGTTTTTT
TRBD2	TRBV10-3	-	TRBJ2-3	CAISRGMGLAGTDTQYF	TGTGCCATCAGTCGGGGGATGGGACTAGCGGGCACAGATACGCAGTATTTT
TRBD2	TRBV7-3	-	TRBJ2-3	CASSPRLAGSTDTQYF	TGTGCCAGCAGCCCCCGACTAGCGGGAAGCACAGATACGCAGTATTTT
-	TRBV5-4	few	TRBJ2-5	CASSLRRGEQETQYF	TGTGCCAGCAGCCTCCGACGAGGCGAACAAGAGACCCAGTACTTC
-	TRBV7-2	-	TRBJ2-1	CASSSTRSGLYNEQFF	TGTGCCAGCAGCTCCACGCGGAGCGGATTATACAATGAGCAGTTCTTC